This TCR beta chain was profiled in a study of blood T cell repertoires in COVID-19. The overall study: Researchers got acute and convalescent COVID-19 samples from the United States, Italy and Spain. T cells, B-cell-depleted T cells, or PBMCs provided the cDNA or gDNA that served as material.

Trimming took off 5 bases at V and 0 bases at J, with 14 bases between the two ends. The germline V gene encodes CDR1 LNHDA and CDR2 SQIVND (reference sequence). CDR3 length equals 16 residues. As originally analysed: Reference gene primers were amplified, and this amplification served to estimate nucleated cell counts. Using immunoSEQ multiplex PCR, the repertoire was profiled, and TCRdb retains in-frame clones only, with some absent. V, J and clone size were drawn from that table, and D and trimming were deduced from the DNA. The sample has approximately 170,000 clones, around 72% seen once. The TCR was taken from a woman aged 80 or over with acute or convalescent COVID-19. V gene TRBV19 combines with J gene TRBJ2-1; D may be TRBD1 (6 bases). Specimen: peripheral blood. CDR3 in DNA: TGTGCCAGTAGTCCCCACAGGGACCCCTCCTACAATGAGCAGTTCTTC. Translating gives CASSPHRDPSYNEQFF.